The entry below describes one T cell receptor beta chain. This sample was taken from a study of blood T cell repertoires in COVID-19. The germline V gene has CDR1 KGHDR and CDR2 SFDVKD. V trimming: 4 bases; J trimming: 5 bases; junction bases outside the gene matches: 1. The CDR3 is made up of 13 amino acids. Original analysis: The assay estimated nucleated cells by amplifying reference gene primers. Sequencing was performed with immunoSEQ multiplex PCR; in TCRdb, only in-frame clones are kept and a portion is missing. The D gene and trimming were derived from the DNA, and the V and J assignments and clone size from that table. The data contain about 250,000 clones, 87% of them singletons.

The sequenced sample was peripheral blood. The genes are TRBV24-1 and TRBJ1-2; 9 nucleotides match TRBD1. This receptor was obtained from a man aged 18 to 29 with active or convalescent COVID-19. The DNA for the CDR3 is TGTGCCACCAGTGAGGGACAGGGTTATGGCTACACCTTC. Protein product: CATSEGQGYGYTF.